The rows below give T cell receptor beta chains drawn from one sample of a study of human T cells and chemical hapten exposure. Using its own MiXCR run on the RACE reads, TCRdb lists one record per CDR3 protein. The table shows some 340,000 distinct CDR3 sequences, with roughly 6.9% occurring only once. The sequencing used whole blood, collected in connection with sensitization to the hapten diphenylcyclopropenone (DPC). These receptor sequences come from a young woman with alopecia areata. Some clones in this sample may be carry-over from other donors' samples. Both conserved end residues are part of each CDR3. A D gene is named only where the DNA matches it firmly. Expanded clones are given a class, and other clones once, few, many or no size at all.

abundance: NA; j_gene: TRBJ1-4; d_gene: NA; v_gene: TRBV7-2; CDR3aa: CASSSPAGATNEKLFF; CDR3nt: TGTGCCAGCAGCTCGCCCGCCGGCGCGACTAATGAAAAACTGTTTTTT
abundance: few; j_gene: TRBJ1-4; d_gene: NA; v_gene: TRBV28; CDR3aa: CASSLTGADEKLFF; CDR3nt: TGTGCCAGCAGTTTAACGGGGGCCGATGAAAAACTGTTTTTT
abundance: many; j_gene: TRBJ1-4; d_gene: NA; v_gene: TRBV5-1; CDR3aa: CASSFGTNEKLFF; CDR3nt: TGCGCCAGCAGCTTCGGTACAAATGAAAAACTGTTTTTT
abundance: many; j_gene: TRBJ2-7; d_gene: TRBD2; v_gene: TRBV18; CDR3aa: CASSPQAGGLYEQYF; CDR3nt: TGTGCCAGCTCACCACAAGCGGGGGGGCTGTACGAGCAGTACTTC
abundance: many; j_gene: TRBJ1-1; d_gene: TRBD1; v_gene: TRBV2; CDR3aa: CASSETPRQGVSAFF; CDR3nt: TGTGCCAGCAGTGAAACACCTCGACAGGGTGTGTCAGCTTTCTTT
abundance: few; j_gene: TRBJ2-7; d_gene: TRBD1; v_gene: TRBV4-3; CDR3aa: CASSQVGAGQGFAEQYF; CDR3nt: TGCGCCAGCAGCCAAGTAGGAGCGGGACAGGGATTCGCCGAGCAGTACTTC
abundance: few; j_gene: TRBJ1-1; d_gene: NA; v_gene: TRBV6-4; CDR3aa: CASSDNQQTKAFF; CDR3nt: TGTGCCAGCAGTGATAATCAGCAGACTAAAGCTTTCTTT
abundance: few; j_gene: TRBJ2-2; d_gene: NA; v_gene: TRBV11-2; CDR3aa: CASSPRREGELFF; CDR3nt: TGTGCCAGCAGCCCTAGGAGGGAAGGAGAGCTGTTTTTT
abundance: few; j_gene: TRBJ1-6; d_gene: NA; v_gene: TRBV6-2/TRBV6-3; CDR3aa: CASSPGPGELNPPLHF; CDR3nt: TGTGCCAGCAGCCCCGGACCGGGAGAATTGAATCCACCCCTCCACTTT
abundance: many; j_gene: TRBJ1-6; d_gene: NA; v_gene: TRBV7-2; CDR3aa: CASSLSTGLNSPLHF; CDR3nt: TGTGCCAGCAGCCTATCAACAGGCCTAAATTCACCCCTCCACTTT
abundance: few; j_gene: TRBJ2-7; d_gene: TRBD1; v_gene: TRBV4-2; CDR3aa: CASSQTSGQGTYEQYF; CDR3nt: TGTGCCAGCAGCCAGACATCGGGACAGGGAACCTACGAGCAGTACTTC
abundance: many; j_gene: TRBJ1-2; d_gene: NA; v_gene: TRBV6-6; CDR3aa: CATHSGGYTF; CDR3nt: TGTGCCACCCACTCTGGGGGCTACACCTTC
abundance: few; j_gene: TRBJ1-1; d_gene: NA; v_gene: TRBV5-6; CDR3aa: CASSSLGRANTEAFF; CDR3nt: TGTGCCAGCAGTTCATTGGGACGGGCGAACACTGAAGCTTTCTTT
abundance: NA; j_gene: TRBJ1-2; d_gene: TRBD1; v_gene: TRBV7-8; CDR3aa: CASSPGQGQYGYTF; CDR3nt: TGTGCCAGCAGCCCGGGACAGGGCCAATATGGCTACACCTTC
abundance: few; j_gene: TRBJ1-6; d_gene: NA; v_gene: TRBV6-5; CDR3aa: CASSYRVLNSPLHF; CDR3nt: TGTGCCAGCAGTTACCGAGTATTGAATTCACCCCTCCACTTT
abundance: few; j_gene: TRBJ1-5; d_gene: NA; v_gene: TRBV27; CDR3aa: CASSLRGIYSNQPQHF; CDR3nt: TGTGCCAGCAGTTTAAGAGGGATCTATAGCAATCAGCCCCAGCATTTT
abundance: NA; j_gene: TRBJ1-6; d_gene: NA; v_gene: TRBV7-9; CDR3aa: CASSLTPSSYNSPLHF; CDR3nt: TGTGCCAGCAGCTTAACGCCAAGCTCCTATAATTCACCCCTCCACTTT
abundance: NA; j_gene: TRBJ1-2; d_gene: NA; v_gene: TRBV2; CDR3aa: CASSEGQLGYTF; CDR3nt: TGTGCCAGCAGTGAGGGGCAACTTGGCTACACCTTC
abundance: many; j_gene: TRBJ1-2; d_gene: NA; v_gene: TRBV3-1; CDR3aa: CASSLKVEGGYTF; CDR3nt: TGTGCCAGCAGCCTGAAAGTCGAAGGAGGCTACACCTTC
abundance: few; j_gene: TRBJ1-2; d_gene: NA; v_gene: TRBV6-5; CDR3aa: CASSYPGGYGYTF; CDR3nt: TGTGCCAGCAGTTACCCTGGGGGGTATGGCTACACCTTC
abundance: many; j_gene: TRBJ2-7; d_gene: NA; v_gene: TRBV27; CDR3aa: CASSPRTARSGEQYF; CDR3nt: TGTGCCAGCAGTCCCCGGACAGCCCGCTCCGGCGAGCAGTACTTC
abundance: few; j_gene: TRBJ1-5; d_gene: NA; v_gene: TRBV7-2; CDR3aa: CASSSLPGMQPQHF; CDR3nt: TGTGCCAGCAGCTCCCTCCCCGGTATGCAGCCCCAGCATTTT